This T cell receptor (beta chain) came from a study of shared T cell receptors in the human thymus. The assay was immunoSEQ multiplex PCR, and TCRdb's table has in-frame clones only and misses some. The data hold 540,000 or so clones, with 75% to 85% observed a single time. V lost 2 bases, J lost 5 bases, and 19 bases lay in between. The CDR3 has 16 amino acids. Germline CDR1 reads SEHNR; CDR2 reads FQNEAQ (reference sequence). This sample also appeared in a second study, on human thymus T cells. That report adds: From resections taken during corrective heart surgery, the thymus tissue was obtained. V and J genes seemed to be used with bias in thymic and blood repertoires. Highly overlapping thymic repertoires among unrelated individuals were reported in related research.

This chain uses TRBV7-9 with TRBJ2-7; D is possibly TRBD1 (6 bases). This sequence was found in a boy in the first two years of life with a congenital heart defect. Sequencing used thymocytes. In nucleotides, the CDR3 is TGTGCCAGCAGCTTATTCAAGGACCACCGGGACAACGAGCAGTACTTC. Its translation: CASSLFKDHRDNEQYF.